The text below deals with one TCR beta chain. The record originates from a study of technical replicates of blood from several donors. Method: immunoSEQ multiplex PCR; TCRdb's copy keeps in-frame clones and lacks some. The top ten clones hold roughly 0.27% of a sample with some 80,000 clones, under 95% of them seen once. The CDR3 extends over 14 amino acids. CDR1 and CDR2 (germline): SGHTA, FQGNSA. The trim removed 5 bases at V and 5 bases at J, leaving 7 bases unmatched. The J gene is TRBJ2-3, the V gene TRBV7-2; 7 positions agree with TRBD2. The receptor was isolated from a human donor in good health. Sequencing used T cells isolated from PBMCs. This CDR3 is CASSPRDYRDTQYF. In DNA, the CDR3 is TGTGCCAGCAGCCCCCGGGACTACAGAGATACGCAGTATTTT.